This paragraph reports one T cell receptor beta chain. These data come from a study of T cells in Graves' hyperthyroidism and ophthalmopathy. The investigators amplified TCR beta CDR3 regions from RNA transcripts. RT-PCR in the first round (using the HTBI primer set) targeted the TCR CDR3. TCRdb itself ran the multiplex PCR reads through MiXCR, one entry per CDR3 protein. The sample lists about 480,000 distinct CDR3 sequences, around a quarter occurring once. Trimming took 6 bases from V and 8 from J; bases not matched to a gene: 7. CDR1 and CDR2 (germline): MNHNS, SASEGT. The CDR3 is 13 amino acids. The chain couples TRBV6-1 to TRBJ1-2, with 9 positions matching TRBD1. The TCR originated in a woman younger than 45 with Graves' ophthalmopathy. The sequencing input was blood. The CDR3 DNA is TGTGCCAGCAGAATCGGGACAGGGAGAGGCTACACCTTC. Residues: CASRIGTGRGYTF.